Each of the 27 T cell receptor beta chains below was sequenced from the same sample in a study of blood T cells in healthy people across ages (dated by TCRdb to between 2015 and 2016). The receptor library was made with 5' RACE. TCRdb shows the sequencer as Illumina HiSeq 2500. The second PCR ran for roughly 7 to 11 cycles and used a J-beta primer mix along with a sample-barcoded 5' primer. TCRdb reprocessing: public reads trimmed at Q25 with fastp, clones called with MiXCR, in-frame beta chains kept. Each CDR3 protein gets just one entry, which takes the most common genes and DNA from the rows behind it. The sample data list some 700,000 distinct CDR3 sequences, and about 20% of these were observed just once. Of the sample, around 22% falls within the top ten clones. Sequenced: blood. The receptors here all came from a man aged 65 to 85 in good health.

This clonotype was observed at least ten times. The CDR3 end shows no conserved phenylalanine or tryptophan, and so a read error is likely. This rearrangement joins TRBV18 to TRBJ2-5, with TRBD2 as a possible D gene (5 bases). Germline V gene data show CDR1 as KGHSH and CDR2 as LQKENI. Trimming took off 2 bases at V and 11 bases at J, with 15 bases between the two ends. CDR3 length: 13 residues. CDR3 in DNA: TGTGCCAGCTCACCATCCGGTGCTAGGGAGCAGTACGTC. Its protein is CASSPSGAREQYV.

This clonotype has just a few counts. The rearrangement links TRBV20-1 to TRBJ1-1; D not certain. Deletions cut 5 bases from V and 1 base from J, with 14 bases between. The germline V gene has CDR1 DFQATT and CDR2 SNEGSKA (reference sequence). The CDR3 has 14 residues. Written as DNA, the CDR3 is TGCAGTGCTCGGGCAACTAAAACGAACACTGAAGCTTTCTTT. Protein sequence: CSARATKTNTEAFF.

The chain is built from TRBV6-1 and TRBJ2-5; D is ambiguous. The CDR3 covers 15 residues. CDR1 MNHNS and CDR2 SASEGT come from the germline V gene. V lost 7 bases to trimming and J lost 5 bases, with 20 bases between them. This CDR3 is CASIGSTPSQETQYF. CDR3 nucleotides: TGTGCCAGCATTGGGTCCACACCGAGTCAGGAGACCCAGTACTTC.

In this sample, this clonotype turned up a few times. The junction does not match germline at one end; this may be a read error. The rearrangement links TRBV12-3 or TRBV12-4 to TRBJ2-3; 7 nucleotides align to TRBD2. This CDR3 contains 16 residues. The CDR3 DNA reads TGCGCCAGCGTCCCCGGTCGTCTAGCGGACACAGATACGCAGTATTTT. It yields the protein CASVPGRLADTDTQYF.

Here the CDR3 DNA reads TGCAGCACAACAGGTACCCTCACAGATACGCAGTATTTT. Encoded protein: CSTTGTLTDTQYF. The V gene is TRBV20-1, the J gene TRBJ2-3, with D maybe TRBD1 (5 bases). Germline V gene lookup returns CDR1 DFQATT and CDR2 SNEGSKA (reference sequence). CDR3 length equals 13 residues.

The chain joins TRBV6-5 to TRBJ2-3; 8 bases map to TRBD2. CDR1 MNHEY and CDR2 SVGAGI come from the germline V gene. This CDR3 has 15 amino acids. V lost 3 bases and J lost 2; bases outside the gene matches: 4. CDR3 nucleotides: TGTGCCAGCAGTTATAACGGGGGGGACACAGATACGCAGTATTTT. Amino acids: CASSYNGGDTDTQYF.

The V gene is TRBV29-1, the J gene TRBJ2-1; D unclear. V lost 4 bases, J lost 7 bases, and 8 bases lay in between. This CDR3 region has 11 residues. Germline CDR1 and CDR2: SQVTM and ANQGSEA. DNA of the CDR3: TGCAGCGTTGCTCAGGTGAATGAGCAGTTCTTC. Residues: CSVAQVNEQFF.

The rearrangement links TRBV3-1 to TRBJ1-4, with 9 bases lining up with TRBD1. Germline CDR1 and CDR2: LGHDT and YNNKEL (reference sequence). The V gene end was trimmed by 0 bases and the J gene end by 14 bases; junction bases not matched to a gene: 13. CDR3 length: 16 residues. Written as DNA, the CDR3 is TGTGCCAGCAGCCAAGAAAGACCCCCGGCCGACAGGGGGCTGTTTTTT. It specifies CASSQERPPADRGLFF.

The genes are TRBV20-1 and TRBJ2-3; 11 positions agree with TRBD2. This CDR3 region has 15 residues. Germline V gene data show CDR1 as DFQATT and CDR2 as SNEGSKA (reference sequence). Trimming took 3 bases from V and 2 from J; bases not matched to a gene: 4. Here the CDR3 DNA reads TGCAGTGCTAGGGGACTAGCGGACCACACAGATACGCAGTATTTT. It is translated as CSARGLADHTDTQYF.

DNA for the CDR3: TGCAGCGTAGGGGGAGTACGCGGCACTGAAGCTTTCTTT. This sequence encodes CSVGGVRGTEAFF. This chain joins TRBV29-1 and TRBJ1-1; D may be TRBD1 (6 bases). Germline CDR1 is SQVTM and CDR2 is ANQGSEA. This CDR3 has 13 amino acids. V was clipped by 6 bases and J by 4 bases, with 15 bases between them.

The chain combines TRBV12-3 or TRBV12-4 with TRBJ1-4; perhaps TRBD1 as D (6 bases). Trimming took off 4 bases at V and 4 bases at J, with 13 bases between the two ends. The CDR3 contains 15 residues. The chain's CDR3 is CASSSNRAYNEKLFF. The CDR3 DNA reads as TGTGCCAGCAGTTCTAACAGGGCTTATAATGAAAAACTGTTTTTT.

The J gene is TRBJ2-1, the V gene TRBV5-1; D remains ambiguous. The CDR3 has 16 residues. Trimming shortened V by 2 bases and J by 0 bases, and 12 bases separated the two germline ends. Germline assignment: CDR1 SGHRS and CDR2 YFSETQ. DNA for the CDR3: TGCGCCAGCAGCTTTGACATAGTTTACTCCTACAATGAGCAGTTCTTC. Protein: CASSFDIVYSYNEQFF.

The chain is built from TRBV5-5 and TRBJ2-3, with TRBD1 identical over 9 bases. In germline, CDR1 is SGHKS, CDR2 YYEKEE (reference sequence). V lost 4 bases to trimming and J lost 0 bases; unmatched junction nucleotides: 12. CDR3 length equals 18 residues. In nucleotides, the CDR3 is TGTGCCAGCAGCGCCCGGGACAGGGTATCCCCTAGCACAGATACGCAGTATTTT. Residues: CASSARDRVSPSTDTQYF. Supplemented by reference TRBV5-5 and TRBJ2-3, the full variable domain reads DAGVTQSPTHLIKTRGQQVTLRCSPISGHKSVSWYQQVLGQGPQFIFQYYEKEERGRGNFPDRFSARQFPNYSSELNVNALLLGDSALYLCASSARDRVSPSTDTQYFGPGTRLTVL.

This clonotype was seen a handful of times. In nucleotides, the CDR3 is TGTGCCAGCAGCAAAGCGGGAGACCAAGAGACCCAGTACTTC. Amino acid sequence: CASSKAGDQETQYF. The rearrangement uses TRBV7-8 and TRBJ2-5, with 8 bases fitting TRBD2. The germline gives CDR1 SGHVS, CDR2 FQNEAQ. The CDR3 is 14 residues long. The J segment lost 0 bases and the V segment lost 5 bases, leaving 2 bases of the junction unmatched.

This clonotype was seen a few times. The V and J genes are TRBV10-3 and TRBJ2-7; 7 bases agree with TRBD1. CDR1 ENHRY and CDR2 SYGVKD come from the germline V gene. J lost 7 bases, V lost 11 bases, and 17 bases had no gene match. The length of the CDR3 is 14 residues. The CDR3 is CAVGDRKGSLEQYF. The CDR3 DNA sequence: TGTGCCGTCGGGGACAGAAAAGGTTCCCTGGAGCAGTACTTC.

This clonotype appeared a few times. The rearrangement links TRBV30 to TRBJ2-1, with unresolved D. The ends were cut back, 2 bases at V and 10 bases at J, with 12 bases in the middle. The CDR3 is 12 amino acids. Germline loops: CDR1 GTSNPN, CDR2 SVGIG (reference sequence). CDR3 residues: CAWSPPWGEQFF. The CDR3 DNA reads TGTGCCTGGAGTCCCCCCTGGGGAGAGCAGTTCTTC.

The chain recombines TRBV7-9 with TRBJ2-3; TRBD2 matches at 11 bases. Germline loops: CDR1 SEHNR, CDR2 FQNEAQ (reference sequence). Germline trimming cut 4 bases from V and 4 bases from J; bases unmatched to any gene: 10. The CDR3 covers 17 residues. CDR3 sequence reads: CASSSLGTSGAADTQYF. Here the CDR3 DNA reads TGTGCCAGCAGCTCACTCGGGACTAGCGGAGCCGCAGATACGCAGTATTTT.

This clonotype occurred a few times. This chain joins TRBV25-1 and TRBJ1-1, with D tentatively TRBD1 (5 bases). CDR3 length equals 15 residues. The V end lost 8 bases, the J end lost 0 bases, and 16 bases lay between the germline ends. Germline loops: CDR1 MGHDK, CDR2 SYGVNS. In DNA form, the CDR3 reads TGTGCCAGCCGGGGGGAGGGGACGATGAACACTGAAGCTTTCTTT. As protein: CASRGEGTMNTEAFF.

V usage is TRBV18 and J usage is TRBJ1-5; TRBD1 is a possible D gene (6 bases). The CDR3 is 17 amino acids. V lost 0 bases, J lost 2 bases, and 14 bases lay in between. Germline V lookup: CDR1 KGHSH, CDR2 LQKENI. The CDR3 sequence is CASSPPGTGNGNQPQHF. Here the CDR3 DNA reads TGTGCCAGCTCACCACCGGGTACAGGGAATGGCAATCAGCCCCAGCATTTT.

This chain uses TRBV4-1 with TRBJ1-1; possible D gene TRBD1, 6 bases. CDR1 is MGHRA and CDR2 is YSYEKL in the germline V gene. V dropped 0 bases and J dropped 5 bases, with 13 bases sitting between them. This CDR3 region has 15 residues. The CDR3 loop reads CASSQDVGGWTEAFF. The CDR3 DNA follows: TGCGCCAGCAGCCAAGATGTTGGGGGCTGGACTGAAGCTTTCTTT.

This clonotype showed up many times. The gene calls are TRBV7-2 and TRBJ2-1, with TRBD2 identical over 9 bases. The CDR3 has 15 amino acids. Germline-derived CDR1 and CDR2 are SGHTA and FQGNSA. The ends lost 6 bases at V and 1 base at J; junction bases unmatched: 4. CDR3 loop: CASRYSGSSYNEQFF. For the CDR3, the DNA is TGTGCCAGCAGGTATAGCGGGAGTTCCTACAATGAGCAGTTCTTC.

This chain connects TRBV12-3 or TRBV12-4 to TRBJ1-2; D possibly corresponds to TRBD1 (5 bases). This CDR3 is built from 15 residues. The V end lost 1 base, the J end lost 6 bases, and 15 bases lay between the germline ends. CDR3 nucleotides: TGTGCCAGCAGTTTAGTTCCGCTCGGGGCGCATGGCTACACCTTC. Its translation: CASSLVPLGAHGYTF.

This clonotype was seen more than once but under ten times. The J gene is TRBJ2-2, the V gene TRBV27; 8 positions match TRBD1. With V trimmed by 3 bases and J by 6 bases, 9 bases remained unmatched. Germline V gives CDR1 MNHEY, CDR2 SMNVEV (reference sequence). The CDR3 is made up of 16 amino acids. The CDR3 DNA reads as TGTGCCAGCAGTTTTACAGGGGGTGGTTTTGCCGGGGAGCTGTTTTTT. It is translated as CASSFTGGGFAGELFF.

The genes are TRBV29-1 and TRBJ1-2, with D perhaps matching TRBD1 (5 bases). Germline CDR1 is SQVTM and CDR2 is ANQGSEA. Trimming cost V 5 bases and J 0 bases, with 13 bases left between them. This CDR3 has 14 amino acids. CDR3 amino acids: CSVPAVGANYGYTF. CDR3 nucleotide sequence: TGCAGCGTTCCGGCGGTAGGGGCTAACTATGGCTACACCTTC.

In its sample, this clonotype was seen many times. The CDR3 coding sequence is TGTGCCAGCAGCTTAGCGGGCCTAGCGAAGAACAATGAGCAGTTCTTC. Translated, it gives CASSLAGLAKNNEQFF. The rearrangement links TRBV7-9 to TRBJ2-1; a weak D match, TRBD2 (6 bases). Germline V CDR1 and CDR2: SEHNR, FQNEAQ (reference sequence). V gave up 0 bases and J gave up 5 bases, with 14 bases separating them. The CDR3 is 16 residues long.

This clonotype appeared a few times. This sequence joins TRBV5-1 and TRBJ2-1, with 10 positions matching TRBD2. V lost 7 bases, J lost 1 base, and 17 bases stayed unmatched. This CDR3 has 19 residues. Germline CDR1 is SGHRS and CDR2 is YFSETQ. Here the CDR3 reads CASAGAGGAEKGSYNEQFF. CDR3 coding DNA: TGCGCCAGCGCTGGAGCGGGGGGGGCCGAAAAGGGGTCCTACAATGAGCAGTTCTTC.

Regarding this clonotype: It is likely a read error, because the conserved phenylalanine at the end of the CDR3 is missing. No DNA is shown, since the ends of the CDR3 on it are uncertain; the CDR3 is the one TCRdb lists. The V call is TRBV21-1, the J call TRBJ2-5; the table's D call, TRBD2, has no DNA check behind it. TRBV21-1 is a pseudogene segment. From its first to its last residue, the CDR3 has 12 amino acids. CDR3 protein: CASSPRDSEQYV.